This T cell receptor (beta chain) is from a study of OX40 agonist ivuxolimab in advanced cancers. Study-wide background: A history of anti-PD-1, anti-PD-L1 or anti-CTLA-4 therapy was acceptable, and over 30% had some.

A remark on this clone: Antigen unknown.

The table came from immunoSEQ multiplex PCR; TCRdb's copy has only in-frame clones and leaves some out. This sample has around 50,000 clones, with about 90% found just once. The ends were cut back, 4 bases at V and 7 bases at J, with 11 bases in the middle. Germline-derived CDR1 and CDR2 are MDHEN and SYDVKM. The CDR3 contains 14 residues. Whole-study findings and limits: More expanded clones were found, on average, in CD8+ than in CD4+ T cells.

The clonotype was recovered from an adult with an advanced solid tumor such as melanoma, head and neck, liver or kidney cancer. Sequenced here: CD4+ or CD8+ T cells sorted from blood, sampled in a trial of the OX40 agonist ivuxolimab. The chain carries TRBV28 and TRBJ1-6; D is undetermined. The CDR3 sequence is CASSSPTQNSPLHF. CDR3 bases: TGTGCCAGCAGTTCCCCGACCCAAAATTCACCCCTCCACTTT. Drawing the rest from reference TRBV28 and TRBJ1-6, the complete variable domain is DVKVTQSSRYLVKRTGEKVFLECVQDMDHENMFWYRQDPGLGLRLIYFSYDVKMKEKGDIPEGYSVSREKKERFSLILESASTNQTSMYLCASSSPTQNSPLHFGNGTRLTVT.